The entry below gives a single T cell receptor (beta chain) sequence along with its context. Trimming took 6 bases from V and 0 from J; bases not matched to a gene: 6. CDR3 size: 15 residues. The germline gives CDR1 SGHVS, CDR2 FQNEAQ. The treatment is: approximately 18 received Ad26.COV2.S at low or high dose, single or two shots; about five received placebo; per-sample allocation not given. Sampling happened 63 days after the first vaccine or placebo injection. Built on an Ad26 vector, the vaccine expressed Wuhan-strain SARS-CoV-2 spike. This specimen belongs to a study of Ad26.COV2.S vaccination and SARS-CoV-2 variants. Generated by immunoSEQ multiplex PCR, the TCRdb table keeps only in-frame clones and is missing some. The sample includes hundreds of thousands of clones, 80% to 90% of them seen just once.

This specimen consisted of peripheral blood, obtained in a trial of Ad26.COV2.S vaccine versus placebo. The sequence came from a person between 18 and 65 years old who received the Ad26.COV2.S COVID-19 vaccine or a placebo. The chain recombines TRBV7-8 with TRBJ2-3, with 7 bases aligning to TRBD1. CDR3 sequence (DNA): TGTGCCAGCAGGCCGACAGGGTCGAGCACAGATACGCAGTATTTT. Its protein is CASRPTGSSTDTQYF.